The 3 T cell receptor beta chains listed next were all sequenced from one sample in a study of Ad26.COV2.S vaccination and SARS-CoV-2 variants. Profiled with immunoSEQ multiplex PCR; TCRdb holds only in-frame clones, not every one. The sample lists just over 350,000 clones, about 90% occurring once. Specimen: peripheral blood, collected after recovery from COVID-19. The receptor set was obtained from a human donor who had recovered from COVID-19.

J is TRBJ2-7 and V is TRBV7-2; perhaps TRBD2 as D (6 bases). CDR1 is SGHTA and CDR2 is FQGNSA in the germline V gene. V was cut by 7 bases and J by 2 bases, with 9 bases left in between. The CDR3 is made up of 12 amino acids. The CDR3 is CASTRETYEQYF. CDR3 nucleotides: TGTGCCAGCACCCGGGAGACCTACGAGCAGTACTTC.

The CDR3 DNA reads TGTGCCAGCAGTTTTAACAAACGGGACTATGGCTACACCTTC. This translates into CASSFNKRDYGYTF. The rearrangement uses TRBV27 and TRBJ1-2, with D unresolved. Germline values: CDR1 MNHEY, CDR2 SMNVEV (reference sequence). Deletions cut 3 bases from V and 3 bases from J, with 11 bases between. The CDR3 is 14 amino acids.

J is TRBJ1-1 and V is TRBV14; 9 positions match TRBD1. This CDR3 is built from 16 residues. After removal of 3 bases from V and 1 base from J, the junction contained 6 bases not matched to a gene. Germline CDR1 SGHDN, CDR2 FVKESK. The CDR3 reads CASSQVQGARNTEAFF. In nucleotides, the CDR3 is TGTGCCAGCAGCCAGGTACAGGGGGCGCGGAACACTGAAGCTTTCTTT.